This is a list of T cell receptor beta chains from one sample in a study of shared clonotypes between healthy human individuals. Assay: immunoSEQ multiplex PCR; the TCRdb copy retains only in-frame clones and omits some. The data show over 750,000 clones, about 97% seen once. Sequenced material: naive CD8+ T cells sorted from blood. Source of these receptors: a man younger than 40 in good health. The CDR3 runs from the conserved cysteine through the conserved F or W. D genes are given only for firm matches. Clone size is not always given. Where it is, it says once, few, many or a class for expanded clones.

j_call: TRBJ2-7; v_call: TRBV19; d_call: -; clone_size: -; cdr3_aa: CASSIRQGGNYEQYF; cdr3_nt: TGTGCCAGTAGTATACGACAGGGAGGGAACTACGAGCAGTACTTC
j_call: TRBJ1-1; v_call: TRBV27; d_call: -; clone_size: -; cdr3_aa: CASSYGRNTEAFF; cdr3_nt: TGTGCCAGCAGTTACGGACGGAACACTGAAGCTTTCTTT
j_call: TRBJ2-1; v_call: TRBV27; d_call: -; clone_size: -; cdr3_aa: CASSLSMDSTTKQFF; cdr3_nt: TGTGCCAGCAGTTTATCGATGGACAGTACCACGAAGCAGTTCTTC
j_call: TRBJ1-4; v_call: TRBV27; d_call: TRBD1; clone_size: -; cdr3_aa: CASREQGAREKLFF; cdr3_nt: TGTGCCAGCAGGGAACAGGGGGCACGCGAAAAACTGTTTTTT
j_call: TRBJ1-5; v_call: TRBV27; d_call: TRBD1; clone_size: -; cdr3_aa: CASSFGTDQPQHF; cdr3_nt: TGTGCCAGCAGTTTTGGGACAGATCAGCCCCAGCATTTT
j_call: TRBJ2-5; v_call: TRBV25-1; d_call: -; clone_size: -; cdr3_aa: CATAPAGQETQYF; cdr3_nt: TGTGCCACCGCCCCGGCAGGGCAAGAGACCCAGTACTTC
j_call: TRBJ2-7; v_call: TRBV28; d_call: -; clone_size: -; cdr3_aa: CASRSSSYEQYF; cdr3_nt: TGTGCCAGCAGATCGAGCTCCTACGAGCAGTACTTC
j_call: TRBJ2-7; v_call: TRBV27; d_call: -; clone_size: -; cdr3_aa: CASKLTDGPYEQYF; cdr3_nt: TGTGCCAGCAAGTTGACGGACGGACCCTACGAGCAGTACTTC
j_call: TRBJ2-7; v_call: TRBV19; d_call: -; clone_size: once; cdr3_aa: CASAPATSDYEQYF; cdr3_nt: TGTGCCAGTGCCCCAGCAACATCCGACTACGAGCAGTACTTC
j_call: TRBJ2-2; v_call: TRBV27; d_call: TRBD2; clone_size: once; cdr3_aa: CASSPRTSGDANTGELFF; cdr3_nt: TGTGCCAGCAGTCCAAGGACTAGCGGGGACGCGAACACCGGGGAGCTGTTTTTT
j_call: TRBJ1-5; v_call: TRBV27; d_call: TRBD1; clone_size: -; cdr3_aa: CASSKRQGWDQPQHF; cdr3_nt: TGTGCCAGCAGTAAACGACAGGGATGGGATCAGCCCCAGCATTTT
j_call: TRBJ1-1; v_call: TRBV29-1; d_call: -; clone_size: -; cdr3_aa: CSVEDRGEPLNTEAFF; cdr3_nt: TGCAGCGTTGAAGATCGGGGGGAGCCATTGAACACTGAAGCTTTCTTT
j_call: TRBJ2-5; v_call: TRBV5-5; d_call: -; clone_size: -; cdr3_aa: CASRSQGQETQYF; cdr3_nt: TGTGCCAGCAGGTCGCAGGGGCAAGAGACCCAGTACTTC
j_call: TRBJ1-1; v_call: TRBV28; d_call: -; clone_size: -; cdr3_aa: CASSFVYLLSLNTEAFF; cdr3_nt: TGTGCCAGCAGTTTTGTTTATTTGTTGAGTTTGAACACTGAAGCTTTCTTT
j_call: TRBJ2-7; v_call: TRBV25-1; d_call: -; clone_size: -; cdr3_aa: CASEGYFSYEQYF; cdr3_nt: TGTGCCAGCGAAGGATACTTCTCCTACGAGCAGTACTTC
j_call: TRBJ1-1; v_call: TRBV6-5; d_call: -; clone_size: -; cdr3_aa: CASSYSGLAEAFF; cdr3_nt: TGTGCCAGCAGTTATAGCGGGCTCGCTGAAGCTTTCTTT
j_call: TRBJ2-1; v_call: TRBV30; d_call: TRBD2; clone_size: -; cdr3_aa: CACVNRAGGSPEQFF; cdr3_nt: TGTGCCTGCGTGAATAGGGCGGGAGGTAGTCCTGAGCAGTTCTTC
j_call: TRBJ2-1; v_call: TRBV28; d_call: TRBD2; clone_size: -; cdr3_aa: CASSHGTSGRGEQFF; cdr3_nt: TGTGCCAGCAGCCACGGGACTAGCGGGAGAGGTGAGCAGTTCTTC
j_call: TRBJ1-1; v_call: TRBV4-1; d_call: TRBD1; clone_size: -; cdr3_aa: CASSQRTGRNTEAFF; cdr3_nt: TGCGCCAGCAGCCAAAGGACAGGACGAAACACTGAAGCTTTCTTT